This passage covers 25 T cell receptor beta chains from one sample sequenced in a study of blood T cell repertoires in COVID-19. TCRdb's table, derived via immunoSEQ multiplex PCR, lists solely in-frame clones and lacks some. Among 150,000 or so clones listed, about four fifths were seen once. The sample was PBMCs or T cells enriched from blood (not recorded which). Every receptor here comes from a man aged 45 to 65 who had recovered from COVID-19.

The chain couples TRBV29-1 to TRBJ2-6, with D maybe TRBD1 (6 bases). Germline assignment: CDR1 SQVTM and CDR2 ANQGSEA. The CDR3 loop spans 16 amino acids. The V end lost 3 bases, the J end lost 4 bases, and 16 bases lay between the germline ends. CDR3 region: CSVDLTQGPGANVLTF. The CDR3 region has the DNA TGCAGCGTTGACCTCACACAGGGACCAGGGGCCAACGTCCTGACTTTC.

This chain links TRBV9 with TRBJ1-6, with 7 positions matching TRBD1. V lost 0 bases, J lost 7 bases, and 4 bases stayed unmatched. The CDR3 extends over 15 amino acids. Per germline, CDR1 SGDLS and CDR2 YYNGEE. CDR3 region: CASSVEGTANSPLHF. The DNA of the CDR3 is TGTGCCAGCAGCGTAGAGGGGACAGCCAATTCACCCCTCCACTTT.

The count of this clone is one. The rearrangement uses TRBV3-1 (or the pseudogene TRBV3-2) and TRBJ2-1; TRBD2 matches at 8 bases. Germline assignment: CDR1 LGHDT and CDR2 YNNKEL (reference sequence). V trimming: 3 bases; J trimming: 5 bases; junction bases outside the gene matches: 9. The CDR3 loop spans 16 amino acids. CDR3 sequence (DNA): TGTGCCAGCAGCCAGTTCGGGGGGGGCCGTCACAATGAGCAGTTCTTC. This codes for CASSQFGGGRHNEQFF.

This rearrangement joins TRBV4-2 to TRBJ2-7; 10 nucleotides agree with TRBD2. Germline-derived CDR1 and CDR2 are LGHNA and YNFKEQ. The CDR3 has 18 residues. The V and J ends lost 2 bases and 4 bases, in that order; junction bases with no gene match: 14. CDR3 in DNA: TGTGCCAGCAGCCAATACATCCCTTCTAGCGGGGGTCTGTACGAGCAGTACTTC. It encodes CASSQYIPSSGGLYEQYF.

This chain links TRBV29-1 with TRBJ2-1, with 11 bases aligning to TRBD2. J was trimmed by 3 bases and V by 6 bases; bases with no gene match: 4. Per the germline V gene, CDR1 is SQVTM and CDR2 is ANQGSEA. CDR3 length equals 14 residues. The CDR3 sequence: CSVSSGGIYNEQFF. The CDR3 nucleotides are TGCAGCGTATCTAGCGGGGGGATCTACAATGAGCAGTTCTTC.

This clone is a singleton in its sample. The rearrangement joins TRBV27 to TRBJ2-7; TRBD1 aligns across 9 bases. This CDR3 spans 13 amino acids. Losses at the gene ends were 7 bases for V and 2 bases for J; bases not matched to a gene: 3. CDR1 and CDR2 from the germline V gene are MNHEY and SMNVEV (reference sequence). The CDR3 DNA reads as TGTGCCAGCAAGGGACAGGGACCCTACGAGCAGTACTTC. Protein sequence: CASKGQGPYEQYF.

This chain uses TRBV5-1 with TRBJ1-2, with 7 bases that match TRBD1. J was trimmed by 5 bases and V by 4 bases; bases with no gene match: 29. CDR1 and CDR2 from the germline V gene are SGHRS and YFSETQ. The CDR3 sequence is 21 residues long. The CDR3 region has the DNA TGCGCCAGCAGCGCCTACATCGGACTTAGGGGGCTGGGGAAACCAATTTATGGCTACACCTTC. Translating it yields CASSAYIGLRGLGKPIYGYTF.

V gene TRBV3-1 (or the pseudogene TRBV3-2) combines with J gene TRBJ2-3, with D uncertain. The length of the CDR3 is 15 residues. The germline V and J ends were trimmed by 7 bases and 0 bases, with 14 bases remaining between them. CDR1 is LGHDT and CDR2 is YNNKEL in the germline V gene (reference sequence). The CDR3 coding sequence is TGTGCCAGCACTGAAGAGAGATTGAGCACAGATACGCAGTATTTT. This gives the protein CASTEERLSTDTQYF.

The chain combines TRBV7-9 with TRBJ2-1; tentative D call: TRBD1 (6 bases). V was pared by 5 bases and J by 2 bases, with 16 bases between. CDR1 is SEHNR, CDR2 FQNEAQ, per germline (reference sequence). There are 16 residues in the CDR3. CDR3: CASSRRQGLTYNEQFF. Written as DNA, the CDR3 is TGTGCCAGCAGCCGCAGGCAGGGGCTAACCTACAATGAGCAGTTCTTC.

The CDR3 sequence: CASSQDPRGGDTQYF. The CDR3 region has the DNA TGTGCCAGCAGCCAAGATCCCAGGGGAGGGGATACGCAGTATTTT. The V call is TRBV3-1 (or the pseudogene TRBV3-2), the J call TRBJ2-3, with D maybe TRBD2 (7 bases). Trimming stripped 0 bases from V and 6 bases from J, with 13 bases between. The length of the CDR3 is 15 residues. Germline V gene sequence: CDR1 LGHDT, CDR2 YNNKEL (reference sequence).

The chain has TRBV7-6 and TRBJ2-1, with 10 bases aligning to TRBD2. Trimming at V came to 1 base and at J to 8 bases, leaving 14 bases not matched to a gene. The CDR3 has 18 residues. CDR1 SGHVS and CDR2 FNYEAQ come from the germline V gene. In DNA, the CDR3 is TGTGCCAGCAGCTTAGATATGCCCGGGCTAGCGGGAGCGGATGAGCAGTTCTTC. Encoded protein: CASSLDMPGLAGADEQFF.

The J gene is TRBJ2-6, the V gene TRBV18; 9 bases are a match to TRBD2. V shed 3 bases and J 0 bases; nucleotides not matched to a gene: 3. Germline values: CDR1 KGHSH, CDR2 LQKENI. This CDR3 has 17 residues. The CDR3 DNA is TGTGCCAGCTCACCCTCGCGGGGGGGCTCTGGGGCCAACGTCCTGACTTTC. Its translation: CASSPSRGGSGANVLTF.

V and J are TRBV24-1 and TRBJ1-1; TRBD1 agrees at 9 bases. After removal of 7 bases from V and 4 bases from J, the junction contained 6 bases not matched to a gene. Germline CDR1 is KGHDR and CDR2 is SFDVKD. The CDR3 sequence is 14 residues long. The CDR3 DNA follows: TGTGCCACCAGGGCACAGGGGGCGGGCACTGAAGCTTTCTTT. Its translation: CATRAQGAGTEAFF.

This clone was seen a few times. The J gene is TRBJ2-7, the V gene TRBV19; D is perhaps TRBD1 (5 bases). The germline V gene has CDR1 LNHDA and CDR2 SQIVND (reference sequence). This CDR3 has 13 amino acids. The V end was cut by 3 bases, the J end by 9 bases, with 15 bases between. The DNA of the CDR3 is TGTGCCAGTAGTATGCTAACAGGATATCTGCAGTACTTC. Its translation is CASSMLTGYLQYF.

This chain joins TRBV7-6 and TRBJ2-7; D is undetermined. The CDR3 sequence is 13 residues long. Germline V lookup: CDR1 SGHVS, CDR2 FNYEAQ. V gave up 2 bases and J gave up 2 bases, with 7 bases separating them. The CDR3 region has the DNA TGTGCCAGCAGCTTATCCCAGGCCTACGAGCAGTACTTC. Protein product: CASSLSQAYEQYF.

The chain uses TRBV19 and TRBJ2-6, with 12 bases matching TRBD1. CDR3 length: 19 residues. V shed 8 bases and J 2 bases; nucleotides not matched to a gene: 13. Germline assignment: CDR1 LNHDA and CDR2 SQIVND (reference sequence). The CDR3 nucleotides are TGTGCCAGTGACGCTTGGGGACAGGGGGCAGGTACTGGGGCCAACGTCCTGACTTTC. Its protein product is CASDAWGQGAGTGANVLTF. The full variable domain, rest sourced from reference TRBV19 and TRBJ2-6, is DGGITQSPKYLFRKEGQNVTLSCEQNLNHDAMYWYRQDPGQGLRLIYYSQIVNDFQKGDIAEGYSVSREKKESFPLTVTSAQKNPTAFYLCASDAWGQGAGTGANVLTFGAGSRLTVL.

This rearrangement joins TRBV5-4 to TRBJ2-5, with TRBD2 matching 10 bases. V lost 0 bases to trimming and J lost 5 bases; unmatched junction nucleotides: 4. The CDR3 has 15 amino acids. Looked up from germline, CDR1 is SGHNT and CDR2 is YYREEE (reference sequence). In DNA, the CDR3 is TGTGCCAGCAGCTTGGATGGTAGCGGGAGGGAGACCCAGTACTTC. This sequence encodes CASSLDGSGRETQYF.

The chain uses TRBV9 and TRBJ1-3; D is undetermined. V was cut by 3 bases and J by 4 bases, with 5 bases left in between. In germline, CDR1 is SGDLS, CDR2 YYNGEE. CDR3 length equals 12 residues. CDR3 DNA sequence: TGTGCCAGCAGCGGACTGGGAAACACCATATATTTT. Amino acids: CASSGLGNTIYF.

V usage is TRBV3-1 (or the pseudogene TRBV3-2) and J usage is TRBJ2-3; D call uncertain. Deletions cut 0 bases from V and 6 bases from J, with 7 bases between. CDR3 size: 13 residues. Germline loops: CDR1 LGHDT, CDR2 YNNKEL (reference sequence). CDR3 sequence reads: CASSQDHADTQYF. The CDR3 bases are TGTGCCAGCAGCCAAGATCACGCGGATACGCAGTATTTT.

This chain connects TRBV3-1 (or the pseudogene TRBV3-2) to TRBJ2-2; D unresolved. V lost 4 bases, J lost 5 bases, and 5 bases lay in between. The germline CDR1 and CDR2 sequences are LGHDT and YNNKEL (reference sequence). The CDR3 has 12 residues. The CDR3 sequence: CASSPGTGELFF. CDR3 in DNA: TGTGCCAGCAGCCCCGGGACCGGGGAGCTGTTTTTT.

V and J are TRBV6-1 and TRBJ2-7, with D perhaps TRBD1 (6 bases). CDR1 and CDR2 from the germline V gene are MNHNS and SASEGT. This CDR3 spans 15 amino acids. V lost 0 bases and J 1 base, leaving 10 bases between the germline ends. The CDR3: CASSEAVTGSYEQYF. In nucleotides, the CDR3 is TGTGCCAGCAGTGAAGCTGTAACAGGGTCCTACGAGCAGTACTTC.

The V and J genes are TRBV6-5 and TRBJ1-2; 12 positions match TRBD1. Germline V gene lookup returns CDR1 MNHEY and CDR2 SVGAGI. This CDR3 is built from 14 residues. The trim removed 7 bases at V and 7 bases at J, leaving 7 bases unmatched. CDR3 bases: TGTGCCAGCAAGGGACAGGGGGCTAATGGTGGCTACACCTTC. It translates to CASKGQGANGGYTF.

The genes are TRBV5-6 and TRBJ2-5, with TRBD1 matching over 10 bases. This CDR3 has 14 residues. The trim removed 3 bases at V and 7 bases at J, leaving 6 bases unmatched. The germline V gene has CDR1 SGHDT and CDR2 YYEEEE. In nucleotides, the CDR3 is TGTGCCAGCAGCTCCAGACAGGGGGCGGGGACCCAGTACTTC. Residues: CASSSRQGAGTQYF. Full variable domain (missing parts from reference TRBV5-6 and TRBJ2-5): DAGVTQSPTHLIKTRGQQVTLRCSPKSGHDTVSWYQQALGQGPQFIFQYYEEEERQRGNFPDRFSGHQFPNYSSELNVNALLLGDSALYLCASSSRQGAGTQYFGPGTRLLVL.

This rearrangement joins TRBV19 to TRBJ2-3; a weak D match, TRBD1 (5 bases). Germline values: CDR1 LNHDA, CDR2 SQIVND (reference sequence). The CDR3 contains 18 residues. Trimming pared 4 bases from V and 1 base from J, leaving 21 bases between. The CDR3 protein is CASSTRTSQDGGTDTQYF. The CDR3 bases are TGTGCCAGTAGTACCCGTACATCACAGGATGGGGGCACAGATACGCAGTATTTT.

V usage is TRBV6-5 and J usage is TRBJ1-2, with 10 bases aligning to TRBD1. Germline V gene lookup returns CDR1 MNHEY and CDR2 SVGAGI. This CDR3 has 15 residues. J gave up 3 bases and V 11 bases, and 12 bases lay outside the gene matches. CDR3 DNA: TGTGCCGCAGCCCTGGGGACAGGGGTTCACTATGGCTACACCTTC. This translates into CAAALGTGVHYGYTF.